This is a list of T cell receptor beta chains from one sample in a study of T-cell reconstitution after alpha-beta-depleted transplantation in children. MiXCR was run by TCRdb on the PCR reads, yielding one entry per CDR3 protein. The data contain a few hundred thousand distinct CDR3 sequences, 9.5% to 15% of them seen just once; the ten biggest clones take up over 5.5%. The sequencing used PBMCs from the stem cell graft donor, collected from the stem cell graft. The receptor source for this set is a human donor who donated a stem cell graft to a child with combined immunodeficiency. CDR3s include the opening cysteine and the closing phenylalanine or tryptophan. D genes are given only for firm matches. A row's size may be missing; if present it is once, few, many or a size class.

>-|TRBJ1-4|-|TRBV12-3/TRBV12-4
TGTGCCAGCAGTTACAGTAATGAAAAACTGTTTTTT
CASSYSNEKLFF
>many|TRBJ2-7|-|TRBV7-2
TGTGCCAGCAGCCTAGGGACGTCGAGCTCCTACGAGCAGTACTTC
CASSLGTSSSYEQYF
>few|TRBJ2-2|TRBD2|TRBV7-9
TGTGCCAGCAGCAAACCGGGACTAGCTCCCGGGGAGCTGTTTTTT
CASSKPGLAPGELFF
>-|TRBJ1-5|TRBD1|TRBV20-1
TGCAGTGCTAGCCAAGGGGGCCCCAATCAGCCCCAGCATTTT
CSASQGGPNQPQHF
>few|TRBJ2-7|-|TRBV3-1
TGTGCCAGCAGCCAAGATTGGCTACTCGAGCAGTACTTC
CASSQDWLLEQYF
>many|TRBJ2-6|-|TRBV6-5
TGTGCCAGCAGTTACTATGCCATCTCTGGGGCCAACGTCCTGACTTTC
CASSYYAISGANVLTF
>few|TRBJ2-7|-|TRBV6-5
TGTGCCATCATCGGCTACGAGCAGTACTTC
CAIIGYEQYF
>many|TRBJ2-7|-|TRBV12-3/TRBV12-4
TGTGCCAGCAGTAACAGGGCGGGATACTACGAGCAGTACTTC
CASSNRAGYYEQYF
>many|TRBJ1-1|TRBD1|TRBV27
TGTGCCAGCAGCCTGGGACAGGGTTACACTGAAGCTTTCTTT
CASSLGQGYTEAFF
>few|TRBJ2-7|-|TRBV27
TGTGCCAGCAGGATGGGGAGTTTCGCTTACGAGCAGTACTTC
CASRMGSFAYEQYF
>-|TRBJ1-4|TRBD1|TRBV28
TGTGCCAGCACCCCGCAGCAGTTTGCGGCAGGGGGAGGATATGGTAATGAAAAACTGTTTTTT
CASTPQQFAAGGGYGNEKLFF
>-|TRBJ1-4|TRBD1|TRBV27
TGTGCCAGCAGTTTCAACAGGGGGCTGGGGGAAAAACTGTTTTTT
CASSFNRGLGEKLFF
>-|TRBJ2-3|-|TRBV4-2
TGTGCCAGCAGCCAGCGGGACAGATCTAGCACAGATACGCAGTATTTT
CASSQRDRSSTDTQYF
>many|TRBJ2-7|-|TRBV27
TGTGCCAGCAGTTTAAATGGGTTGGGGGAGCAGTACTTC
CASSLNGLGEQYF
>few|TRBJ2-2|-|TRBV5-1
TGCGCCAGCAGCTGGATTGGGGCGGGGATGAACACCGGGGAGCTGTTTTTT
CASSWIGAGMNTGELFF
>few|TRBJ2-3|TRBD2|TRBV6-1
TGTGCCAGCAGTACCCAGGCGGGAGGGTGGGATACGCAGTATTTT
CASSTQAGGWDTQYF
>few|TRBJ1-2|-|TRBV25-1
TGTGCCAGCAGTGAACCGGGGTGGAGCTATGGCTACACCTTC
CASSEPGWSYGYTF
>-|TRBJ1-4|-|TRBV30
TGTGCCTGGAGGAGCCCCAGGGCGCGGGGTGATGAAAAACTGTTTTTT
CAWRSPRARGDEKLFF
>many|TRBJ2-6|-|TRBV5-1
TGCGCCAGCAGCTCCGGACAGTTAGCTGGGGCCAACGTCCTGACTTTC
CASSSGQLAGANVLTF
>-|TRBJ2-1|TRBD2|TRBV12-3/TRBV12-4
TGTGCCAGCAGAAATAGGACTAGTGGCGGGAGATCGAGACACAATGAGCAGTTCTTC
CASRNRTSGGRSRHNEQFF